This T cell receptor beta chain was recovered during a study of monozygotic twins with inflammatory bowel disease. CDR3 length: 14 amino acids. UMIs that had a 6-nucleotide sample barcode were put in using template switching. TCRdb reprocessed the 5' RACE reads, keeping one entry per CDR3 protein, no DNA. This sample's table has about 210,000 distinct CDR3 sequences. The specimen was blood. This clonotype was sampled from a human donor with ulcerative colitis or Crohn's disease, or a healthy co-twin of an affected twin (not recorded which). The J gene is TRBJ1-5, the V gene TRBV12-3 or TRBV12-4; the TCRdb D gene call, TRBD1, has no DNA to confirm it. CDR3 loop: CASSGDRRRQPQHF.